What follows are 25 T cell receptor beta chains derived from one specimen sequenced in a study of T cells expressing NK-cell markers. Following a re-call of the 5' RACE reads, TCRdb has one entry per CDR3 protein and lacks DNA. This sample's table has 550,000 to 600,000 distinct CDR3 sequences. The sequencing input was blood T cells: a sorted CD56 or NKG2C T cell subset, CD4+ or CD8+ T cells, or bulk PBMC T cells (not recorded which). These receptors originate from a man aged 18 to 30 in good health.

Here the CDR3 reads CASSPLDLPGNEQFF. The rearrangement uses TRBV27 and TRBJ2-1; TCRdb proposes TRBD2, but this gene call is untestable without DNA. Germline V gives CDR1 MNHEY, CDR2 SMNVEV (reference sequence). CDR3 length equals 15 residues.

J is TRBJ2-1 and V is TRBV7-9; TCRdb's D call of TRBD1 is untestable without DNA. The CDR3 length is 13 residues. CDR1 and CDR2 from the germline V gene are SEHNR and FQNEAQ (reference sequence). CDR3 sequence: CASIQGGINEQFF.

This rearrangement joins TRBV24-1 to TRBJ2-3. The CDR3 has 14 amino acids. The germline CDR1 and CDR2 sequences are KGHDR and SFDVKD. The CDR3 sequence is CATSDDSWVDTQYF.

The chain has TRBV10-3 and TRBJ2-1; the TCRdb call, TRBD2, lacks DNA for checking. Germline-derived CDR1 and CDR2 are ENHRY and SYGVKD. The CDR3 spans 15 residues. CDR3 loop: CAIRTLARENNEQFF.

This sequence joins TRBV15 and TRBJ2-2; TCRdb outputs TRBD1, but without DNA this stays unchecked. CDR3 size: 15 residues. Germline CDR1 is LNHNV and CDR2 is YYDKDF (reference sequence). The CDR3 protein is CATSRGHTNTGELFF.

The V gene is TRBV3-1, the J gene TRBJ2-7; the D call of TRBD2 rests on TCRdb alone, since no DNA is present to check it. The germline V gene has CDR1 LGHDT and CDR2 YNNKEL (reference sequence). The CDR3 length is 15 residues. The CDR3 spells CASSPAAGGTYEQYF.

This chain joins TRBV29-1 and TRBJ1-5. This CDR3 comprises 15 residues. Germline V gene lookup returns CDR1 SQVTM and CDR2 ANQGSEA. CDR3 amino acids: CSVEDRLYSNQPQHF.

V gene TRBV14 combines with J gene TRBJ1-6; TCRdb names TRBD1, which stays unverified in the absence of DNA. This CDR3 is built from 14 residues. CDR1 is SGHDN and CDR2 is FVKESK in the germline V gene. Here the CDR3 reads CASSQGQGDSPLHF.

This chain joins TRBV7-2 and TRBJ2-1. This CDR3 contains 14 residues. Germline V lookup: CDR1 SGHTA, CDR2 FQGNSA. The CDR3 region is CASRGWESYNEQFF.

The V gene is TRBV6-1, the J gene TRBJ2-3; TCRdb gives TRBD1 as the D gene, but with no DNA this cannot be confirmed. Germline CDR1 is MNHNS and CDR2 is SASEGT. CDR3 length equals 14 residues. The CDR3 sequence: CASSRYEGTDTQYF.

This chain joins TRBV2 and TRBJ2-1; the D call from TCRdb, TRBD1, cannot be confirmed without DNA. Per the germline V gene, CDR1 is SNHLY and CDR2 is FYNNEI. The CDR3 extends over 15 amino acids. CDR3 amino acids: CASSEGGVNYNEQFF.

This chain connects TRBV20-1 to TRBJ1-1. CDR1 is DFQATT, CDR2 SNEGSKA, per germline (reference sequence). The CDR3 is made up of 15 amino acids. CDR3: CSARSGTVMNTEAFF.

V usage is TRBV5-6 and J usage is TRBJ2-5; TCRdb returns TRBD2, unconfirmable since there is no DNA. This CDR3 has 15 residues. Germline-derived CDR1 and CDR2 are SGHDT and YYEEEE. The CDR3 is CASMKSGRIEETQYF. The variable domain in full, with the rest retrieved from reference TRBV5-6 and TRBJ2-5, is DAGVTQSPTHLIKTRGQQVTLRCSPKSGHDTVSWYQQALGQGPQFIFQYYEEEERQRGNFPDRFSGHQFPNYSSELNVNALLLGDSALYLCASMKSGRIEETQYFGPGTRLLVL.

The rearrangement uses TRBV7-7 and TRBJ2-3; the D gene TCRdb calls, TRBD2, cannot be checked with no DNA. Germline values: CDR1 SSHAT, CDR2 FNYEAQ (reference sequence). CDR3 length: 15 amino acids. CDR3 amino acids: CASSLTSAMGHTQYF.

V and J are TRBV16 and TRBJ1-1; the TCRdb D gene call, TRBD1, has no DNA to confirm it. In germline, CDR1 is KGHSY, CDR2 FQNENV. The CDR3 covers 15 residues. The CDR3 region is CASSERQGANSEAFF.

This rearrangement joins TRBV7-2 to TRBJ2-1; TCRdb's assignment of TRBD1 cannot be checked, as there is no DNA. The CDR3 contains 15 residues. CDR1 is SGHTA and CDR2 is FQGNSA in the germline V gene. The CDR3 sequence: CASSLGRRDRAKQFF.

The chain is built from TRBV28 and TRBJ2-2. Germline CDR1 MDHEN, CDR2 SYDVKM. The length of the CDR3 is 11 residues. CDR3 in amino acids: CASGDTGELFF.

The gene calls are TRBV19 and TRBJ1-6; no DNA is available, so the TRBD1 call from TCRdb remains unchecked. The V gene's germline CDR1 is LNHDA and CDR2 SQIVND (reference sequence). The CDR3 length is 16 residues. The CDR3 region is CASSRRLGQTNSPLHF.

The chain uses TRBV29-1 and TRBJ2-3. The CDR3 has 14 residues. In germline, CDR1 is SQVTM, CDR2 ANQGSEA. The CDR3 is CSVQEGTSTDTQYF.

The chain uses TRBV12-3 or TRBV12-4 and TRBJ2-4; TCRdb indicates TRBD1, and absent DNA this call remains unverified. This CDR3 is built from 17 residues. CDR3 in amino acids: CASSLGFGTGAKNIQYF.

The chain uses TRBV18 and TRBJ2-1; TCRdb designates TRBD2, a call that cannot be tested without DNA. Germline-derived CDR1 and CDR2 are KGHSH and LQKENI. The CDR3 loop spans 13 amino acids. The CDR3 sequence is CASSSGLADEQFF.

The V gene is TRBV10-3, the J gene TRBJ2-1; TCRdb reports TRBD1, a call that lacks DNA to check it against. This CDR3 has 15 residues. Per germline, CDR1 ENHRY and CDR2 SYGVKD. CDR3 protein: CAISEIGDVNNEQFF.

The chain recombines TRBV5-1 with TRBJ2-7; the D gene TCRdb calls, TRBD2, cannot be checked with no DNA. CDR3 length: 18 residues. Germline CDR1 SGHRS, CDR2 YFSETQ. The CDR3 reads CASSTDRDLAGYSYEQYF.

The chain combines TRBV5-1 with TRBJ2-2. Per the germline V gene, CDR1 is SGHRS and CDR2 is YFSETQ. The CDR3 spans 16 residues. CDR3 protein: CASSLGVRGSTGELFF.

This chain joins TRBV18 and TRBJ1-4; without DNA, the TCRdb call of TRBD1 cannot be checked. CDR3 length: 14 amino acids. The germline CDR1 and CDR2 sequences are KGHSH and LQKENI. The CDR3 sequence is CASSRDRDNEKLFF.